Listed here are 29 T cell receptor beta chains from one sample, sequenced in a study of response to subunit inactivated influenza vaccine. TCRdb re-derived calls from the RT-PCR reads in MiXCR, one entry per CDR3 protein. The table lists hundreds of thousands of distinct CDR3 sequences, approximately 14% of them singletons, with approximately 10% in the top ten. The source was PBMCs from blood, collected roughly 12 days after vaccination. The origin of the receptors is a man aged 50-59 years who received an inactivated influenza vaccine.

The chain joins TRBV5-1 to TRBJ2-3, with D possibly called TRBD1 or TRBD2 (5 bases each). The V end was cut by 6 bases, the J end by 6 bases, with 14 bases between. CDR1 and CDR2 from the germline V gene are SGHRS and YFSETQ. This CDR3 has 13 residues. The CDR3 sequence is CASKYGGSDTQYF. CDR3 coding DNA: TGCGCCAGCAAGTATGGGGGATCCGATACGCAGTATTTT.

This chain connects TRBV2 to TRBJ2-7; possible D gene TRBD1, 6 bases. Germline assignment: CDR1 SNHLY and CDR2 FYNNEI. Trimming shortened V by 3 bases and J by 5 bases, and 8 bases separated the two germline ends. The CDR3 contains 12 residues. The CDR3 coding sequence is TGTGCCAGCAGTGATCAGGGGAACGAGCAGTACTTC. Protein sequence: CASSDQGNEQYF.

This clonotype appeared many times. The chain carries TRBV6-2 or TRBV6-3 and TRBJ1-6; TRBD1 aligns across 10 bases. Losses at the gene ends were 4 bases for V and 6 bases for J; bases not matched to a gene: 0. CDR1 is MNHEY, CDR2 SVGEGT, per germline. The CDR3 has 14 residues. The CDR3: CASSWTGGNSPLHF. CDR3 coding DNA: TGTGCCAGCAGTTGGACAGGGGGTAATTCACCCCTCCACTTT.

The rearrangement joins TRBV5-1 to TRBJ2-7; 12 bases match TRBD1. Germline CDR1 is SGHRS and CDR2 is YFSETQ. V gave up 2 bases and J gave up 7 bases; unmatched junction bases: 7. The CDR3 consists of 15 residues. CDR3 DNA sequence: TGCGCCAGCAGCTTAGGGACAGGGGGCGAAAGGGAGCAGTACTTC. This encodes CASSLGTGGEREQYF.

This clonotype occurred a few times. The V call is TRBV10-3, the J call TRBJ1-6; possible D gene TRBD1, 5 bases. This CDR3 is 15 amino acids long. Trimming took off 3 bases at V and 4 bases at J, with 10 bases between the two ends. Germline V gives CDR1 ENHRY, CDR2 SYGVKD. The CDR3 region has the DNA TGTGCCATCAGTGAAGGGGAACCATATAATTCACCCCTCCACTTT. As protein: CAISEGEPYNSPLHF.

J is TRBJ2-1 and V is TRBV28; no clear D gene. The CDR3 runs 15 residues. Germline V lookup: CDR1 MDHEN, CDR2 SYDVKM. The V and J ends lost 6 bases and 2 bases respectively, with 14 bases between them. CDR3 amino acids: CASSSKDLAYNEQFF. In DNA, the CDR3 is TGTGCCAGCAGCTCGAAAGATCTCGCCTACAATGAGCAGTTCTTC.

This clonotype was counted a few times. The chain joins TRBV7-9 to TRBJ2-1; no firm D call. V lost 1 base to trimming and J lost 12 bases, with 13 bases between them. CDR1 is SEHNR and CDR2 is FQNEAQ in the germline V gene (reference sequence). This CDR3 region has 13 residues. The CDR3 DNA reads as TGTGCCAGCAGCTTAGACCCCAGGAGAAGGCAGTTCTTC. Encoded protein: CASSLDPRRRQFF.

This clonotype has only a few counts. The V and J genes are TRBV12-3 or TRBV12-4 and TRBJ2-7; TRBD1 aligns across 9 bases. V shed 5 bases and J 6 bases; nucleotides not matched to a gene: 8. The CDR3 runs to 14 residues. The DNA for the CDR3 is TGTGCCAGCAGTCTCGGGACAGGGTCTGTCGAGCAGTACTTC. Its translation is CASSLGTGSVEQYF.

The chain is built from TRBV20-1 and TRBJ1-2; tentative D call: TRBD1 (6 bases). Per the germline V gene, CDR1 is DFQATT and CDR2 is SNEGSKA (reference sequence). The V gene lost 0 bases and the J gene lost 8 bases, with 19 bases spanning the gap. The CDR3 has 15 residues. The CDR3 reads CSARDNRATMYGYTF. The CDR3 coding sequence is TGCAGTGCTAGAGATAACAGGGCCACTATGTACGGCTACACCTTC.

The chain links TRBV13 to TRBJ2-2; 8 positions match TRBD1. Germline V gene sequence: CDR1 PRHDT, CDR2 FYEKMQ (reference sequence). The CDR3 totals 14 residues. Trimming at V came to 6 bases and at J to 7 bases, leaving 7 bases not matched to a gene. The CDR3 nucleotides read TGTGCCAGCAGTCGGACAGGGAATCACGGGGAGCTGTTTTTT. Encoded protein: CASSRTGNHGELFF.

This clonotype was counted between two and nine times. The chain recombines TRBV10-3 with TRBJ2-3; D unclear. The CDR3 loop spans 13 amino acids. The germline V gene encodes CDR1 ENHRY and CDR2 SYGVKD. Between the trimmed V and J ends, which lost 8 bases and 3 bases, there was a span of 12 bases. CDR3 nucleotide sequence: TGTGCCATCGGTGGTATAATAACAGATACGCAGTATTTT. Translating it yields CAIGGIITDTQYF.

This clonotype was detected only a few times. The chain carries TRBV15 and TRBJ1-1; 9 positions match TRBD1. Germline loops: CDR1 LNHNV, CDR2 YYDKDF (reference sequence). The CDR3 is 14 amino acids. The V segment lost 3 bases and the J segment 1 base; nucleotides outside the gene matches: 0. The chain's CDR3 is CATSRTGGNTEAFF. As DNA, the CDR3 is TGTGCCACCAGCAGGACAGGGGGGAACACTGAAGCTTTCTTT.

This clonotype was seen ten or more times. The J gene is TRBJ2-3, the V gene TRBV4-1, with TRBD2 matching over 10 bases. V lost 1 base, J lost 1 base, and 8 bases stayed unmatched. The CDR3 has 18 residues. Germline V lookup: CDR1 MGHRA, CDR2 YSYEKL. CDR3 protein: CASSQAITSGTRTDTQYF. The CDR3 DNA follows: TGCGCCAGCAGCCAAGCCATAACTAGCGGGACCCGCACAGATACGCAGTATTTT.

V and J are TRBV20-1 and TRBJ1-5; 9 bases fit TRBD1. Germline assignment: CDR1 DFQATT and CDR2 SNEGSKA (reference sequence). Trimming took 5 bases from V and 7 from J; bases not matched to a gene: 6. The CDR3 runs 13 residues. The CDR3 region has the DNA TGCAGTGCTCGAACAGGGGGCCGGCAGCCCCAGCATTTT. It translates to CSARTGGRQPQHF.

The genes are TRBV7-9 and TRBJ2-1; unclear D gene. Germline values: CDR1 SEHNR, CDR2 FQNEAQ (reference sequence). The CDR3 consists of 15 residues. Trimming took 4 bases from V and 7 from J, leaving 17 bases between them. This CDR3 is CASSSEDLLRNEQFF. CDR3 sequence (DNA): TGTGCCAGCAGCTCAGAAGACCTCCTCCGGAATGAGCAGTTCTTC.

CDR3 DNA: TGTGCCAGCAGCTTGTGGCAGGGCGAATGGGAGCAGTACTTC. Amino acids: CASSLWQGEWEQYF. J is TRBJ2-7 and V is TRBV5-6; the D gene is possibly TRBD1 (5 bases). V shed 1 base and J shed 7 bases, with 15 bases lying between them. Germline V gives CDR1 SGHDT, CDR2 YYEEEE. The CDR3 has 14 amino acids.

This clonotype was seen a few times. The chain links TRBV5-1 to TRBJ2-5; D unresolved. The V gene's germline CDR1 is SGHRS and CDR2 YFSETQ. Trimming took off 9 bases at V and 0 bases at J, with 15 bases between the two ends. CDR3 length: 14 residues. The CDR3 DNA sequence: TGCGCCACCCGGCGTGGGGATTACCAAGAGACCCAGTACTTC. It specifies CATRRGDYQETQYF.

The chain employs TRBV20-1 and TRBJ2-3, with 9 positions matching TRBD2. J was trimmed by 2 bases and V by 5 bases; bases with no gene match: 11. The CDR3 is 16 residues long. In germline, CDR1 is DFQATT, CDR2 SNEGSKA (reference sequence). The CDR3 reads CSAGPSSGVITDTQYF. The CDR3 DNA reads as TGCAGTGCTGGACCTTCTAGCGGGGTTATCACAGATACGCAGTATTTT.

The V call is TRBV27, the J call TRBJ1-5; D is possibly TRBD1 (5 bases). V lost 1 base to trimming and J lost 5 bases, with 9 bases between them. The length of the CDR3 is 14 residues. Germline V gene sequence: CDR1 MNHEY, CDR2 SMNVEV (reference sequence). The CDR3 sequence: CASSLWGSHQPQHF. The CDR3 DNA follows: TGTGCCAGCAGTTTATGGGGGTCCCATCAGCCCCAGCATTTT.

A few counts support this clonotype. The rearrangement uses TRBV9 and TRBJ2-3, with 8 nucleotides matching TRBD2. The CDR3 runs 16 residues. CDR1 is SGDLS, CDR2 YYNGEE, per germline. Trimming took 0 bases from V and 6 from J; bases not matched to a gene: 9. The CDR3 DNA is TGTGCCAGCAGCGTAGCTACGCGGGGGGTTGGGGATACGCAGTATTTT. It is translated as CASSVATRGVGDTQYF.

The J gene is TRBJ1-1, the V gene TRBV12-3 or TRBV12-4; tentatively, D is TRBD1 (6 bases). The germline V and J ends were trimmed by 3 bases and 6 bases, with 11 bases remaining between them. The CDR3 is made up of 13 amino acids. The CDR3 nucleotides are TGTGCCAGCAGTTTCGCAGGGGAATCTGAAGCTTTCTTT. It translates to CASSFAGESEAFF.

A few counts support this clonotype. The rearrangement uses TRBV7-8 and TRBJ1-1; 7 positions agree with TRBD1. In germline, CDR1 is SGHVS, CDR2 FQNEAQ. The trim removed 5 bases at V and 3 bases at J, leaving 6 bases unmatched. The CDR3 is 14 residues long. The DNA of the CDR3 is TGTGCCAGCAGCCTGCAGGGGGTTGACACTGAAGCTTTCTTT. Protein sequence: CASSLQGVDTEAFF.

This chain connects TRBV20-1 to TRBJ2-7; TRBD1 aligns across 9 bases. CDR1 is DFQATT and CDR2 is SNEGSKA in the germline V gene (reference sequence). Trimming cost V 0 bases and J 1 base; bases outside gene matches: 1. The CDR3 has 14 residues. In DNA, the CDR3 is TGCAGTGCTAGAGACGGGACAGGGTCCTACGAGCAGTACTTC. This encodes CSARDGTGSYEQYF.

This CDR3 reads CASSLQDTEAFF. CDR3 bases: TGTGCCAGCAGCCTTCAGGACACTGAAGCTTTCTTT. J is TRBJ1-1 and V is TRBV5-6, with no clear D. Trimming shortened V by 4 bases and J by 3 bases, and 7 bases separated the two germline ends. Germline values: CDR1 SGHDT, CDR2 YYEEEE. The CDR3 totals 12 residues. The full variable domain, with the rest looked up from reference TRBV5-6 and TRBJ1-1, is DAGVTQSPTHLIKTRGQQVTLRCSPKSGHDTVSWYQQALGQGPQFIFQYYEEEERQRGNFPDRFSGHQFPNYSSELNVNALLLGDSALYLCASSLQDTEAFFGQGTRLTVV.

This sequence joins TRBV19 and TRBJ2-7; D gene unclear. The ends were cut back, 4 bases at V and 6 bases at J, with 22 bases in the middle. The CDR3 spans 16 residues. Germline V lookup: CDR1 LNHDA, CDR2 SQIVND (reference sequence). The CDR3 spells CASSKWSAGLAREQYF. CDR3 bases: TGTGCCAGTAGTAAGTGGTCGGCCGGGCTCGCGCGCGAGCAGTACTTC.

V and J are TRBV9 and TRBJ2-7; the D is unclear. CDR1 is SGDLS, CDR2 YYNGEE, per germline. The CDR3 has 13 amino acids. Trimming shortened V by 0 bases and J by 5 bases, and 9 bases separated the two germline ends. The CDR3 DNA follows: TGTGCCAGCAGCGTAGATTCCCGGGACGAGCAGTACTTC. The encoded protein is CASSVDSRDEQYF.

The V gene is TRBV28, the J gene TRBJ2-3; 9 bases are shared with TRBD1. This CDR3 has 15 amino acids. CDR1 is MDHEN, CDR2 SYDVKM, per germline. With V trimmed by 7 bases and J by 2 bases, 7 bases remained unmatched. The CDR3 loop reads CASTRDRAHTDTQYF. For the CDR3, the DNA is TGTGCCAGCACCCGGGACAGGGCGCACACAGATACGCAGTATTTT.

As DNA, the CDR3 is TGTGCCAGCAGTGGGCCCCTCGAGCAGTACTTC. Its translation is CASSGPLEQYF. The rearrangement links TRBV2 to TRBJ2-7; no clear D. This CDR3 region has 11 residues. The germline V and J ends were trimmed by 4 bases and 6 bases, with 7 bases remaining between them. Germline lookup yields CDR1 SNHLY and CDR2 FYNNEI.

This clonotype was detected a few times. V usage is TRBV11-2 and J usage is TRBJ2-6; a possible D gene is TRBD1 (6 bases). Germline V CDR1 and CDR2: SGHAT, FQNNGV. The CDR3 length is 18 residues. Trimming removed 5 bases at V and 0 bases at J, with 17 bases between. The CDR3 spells CASSPRTAISSGANVLTF. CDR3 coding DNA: TGTGCCAGCAGCCCCCGGACAGCAATAAGCTCTGGGGCCAACGTCCTGACTTTC. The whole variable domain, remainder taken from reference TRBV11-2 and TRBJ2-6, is EAGVAQSPRYKIIEKRQSVAFWCNPISGHATLYWYQQILGQGPKLLIQFQNNGVVDDSQLPKDRFSAERLKGVDSTLKIQPAKLEDSAVYLCASSPRTAISSGANVLTFGAGSRLTVL.